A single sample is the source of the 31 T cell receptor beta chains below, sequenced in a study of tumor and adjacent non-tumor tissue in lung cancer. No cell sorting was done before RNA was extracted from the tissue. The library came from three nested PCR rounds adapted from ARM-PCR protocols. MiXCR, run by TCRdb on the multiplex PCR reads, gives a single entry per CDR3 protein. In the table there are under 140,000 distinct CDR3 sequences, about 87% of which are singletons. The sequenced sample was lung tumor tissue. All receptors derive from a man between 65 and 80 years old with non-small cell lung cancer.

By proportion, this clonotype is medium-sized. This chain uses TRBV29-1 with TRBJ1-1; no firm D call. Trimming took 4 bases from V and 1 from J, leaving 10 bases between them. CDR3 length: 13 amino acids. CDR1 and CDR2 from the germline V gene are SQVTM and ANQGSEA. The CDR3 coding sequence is TGCAGCGTTGGTAACGGCCGGAACACTGAAGCTTTCTTT. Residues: CSVGNGRNTEAFF. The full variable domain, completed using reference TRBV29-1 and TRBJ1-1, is SAVISQKPSRDICQRGTSLTIQCQVDSQVTMMFWYRQQPGQSLTLIATANQGSEATYESGFVIDKFPISRPNLTFSTLTVSNMSPEDSSIYLCSVGNGRNTEAFFGQGTRLTVV.

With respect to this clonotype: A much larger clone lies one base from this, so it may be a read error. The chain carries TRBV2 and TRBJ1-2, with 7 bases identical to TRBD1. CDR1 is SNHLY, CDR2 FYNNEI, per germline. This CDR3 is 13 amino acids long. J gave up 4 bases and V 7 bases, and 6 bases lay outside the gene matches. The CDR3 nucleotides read TGTGCCAGCATTATCGGACAGGCCTATGGCTACACCTTC. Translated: CASIIGQAYGYTF. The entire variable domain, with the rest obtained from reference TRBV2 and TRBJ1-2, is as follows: EPEVTQTPSHQVTQMGQEVILRCVPISNHLYFYWYRQILGQKVEFLVSFYNNEISEKSEIFDDQFSVERPDGSNFTLKIRSTKLEDSAMYFCASIIGQAYGYTFGSGTRLTVV.

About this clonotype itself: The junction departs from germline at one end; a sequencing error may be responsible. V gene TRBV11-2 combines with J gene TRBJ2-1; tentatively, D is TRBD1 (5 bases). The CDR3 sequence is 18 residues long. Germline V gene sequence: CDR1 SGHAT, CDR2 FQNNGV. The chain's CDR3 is CASNLKRLGLTSYNEQFF. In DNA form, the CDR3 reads TGTGCCAGCAACTTAAAACGTCTGGGGCTGACTTCCTACAATGAGCAGTTCTTC.

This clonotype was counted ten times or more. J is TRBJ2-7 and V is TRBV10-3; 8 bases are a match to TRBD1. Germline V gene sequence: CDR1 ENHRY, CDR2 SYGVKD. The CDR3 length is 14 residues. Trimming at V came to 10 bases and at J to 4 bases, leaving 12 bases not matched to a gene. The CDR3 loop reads CATHRGDLWYEQYF. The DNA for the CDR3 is TGTGCCACCCACAGGGGGGATCTTTGGTACGAGCAGTACTTC.

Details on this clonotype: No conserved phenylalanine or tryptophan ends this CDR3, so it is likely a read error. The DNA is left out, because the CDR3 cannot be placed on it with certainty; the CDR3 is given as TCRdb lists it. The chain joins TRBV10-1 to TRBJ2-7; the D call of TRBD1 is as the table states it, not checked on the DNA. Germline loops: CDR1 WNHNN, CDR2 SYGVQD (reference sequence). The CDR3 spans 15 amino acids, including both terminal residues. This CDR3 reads CASSSTGSRFGEQYL.

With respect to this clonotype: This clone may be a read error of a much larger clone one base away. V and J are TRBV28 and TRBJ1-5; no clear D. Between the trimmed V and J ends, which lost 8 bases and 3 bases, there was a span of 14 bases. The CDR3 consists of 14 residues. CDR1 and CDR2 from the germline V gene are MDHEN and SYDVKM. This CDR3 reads CASRSHGPNQPQHF. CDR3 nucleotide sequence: TGTGCCAGCCGCTCCCACGGCCCCAATCAGCCCCAGCATTTT.

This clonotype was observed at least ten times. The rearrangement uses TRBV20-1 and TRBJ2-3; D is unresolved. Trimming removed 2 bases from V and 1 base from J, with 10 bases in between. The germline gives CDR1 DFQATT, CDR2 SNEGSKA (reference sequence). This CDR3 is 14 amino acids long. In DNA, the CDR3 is TGCAGTGCTAGATATGCTTTCCGCACAGATACGCAGTATTTT. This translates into CSARYAFRTDTQYF.

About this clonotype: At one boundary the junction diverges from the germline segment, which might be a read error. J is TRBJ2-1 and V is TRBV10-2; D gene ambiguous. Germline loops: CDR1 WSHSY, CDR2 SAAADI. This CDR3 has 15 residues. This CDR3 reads CASRSPRLSSHEQIF. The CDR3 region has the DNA TGCGCCAGCAGGTCCCCGAGACTCTCTTCTCATGAGCAGATCTTC.

This CDR3 reads CASSYRTPQSGTQYF. CDR3 in DNA: TGTGCCAGCAGTTACCGGACCCCGCAGTCAGGTACGCAGTATTTT. The rearrangement joins TRBV6-2 or TRBV6-3 to TRBJ2-3; D remains unclear. Germline CDR1 is MNHEY and CDR2 is SVGEGT. There are 15 residues in the CDR3. Trimming pared 2 bases from V and 8 bases from J, leaving 17 bases between.

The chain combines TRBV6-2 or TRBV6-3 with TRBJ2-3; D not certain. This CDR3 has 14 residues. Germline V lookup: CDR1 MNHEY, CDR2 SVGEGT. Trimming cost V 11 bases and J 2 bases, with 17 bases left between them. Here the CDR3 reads CAGKDRTNTDTQYF. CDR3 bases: TGTGCCGGCAAGGACCGGACGAACACAGATACGCAGTATTTT.

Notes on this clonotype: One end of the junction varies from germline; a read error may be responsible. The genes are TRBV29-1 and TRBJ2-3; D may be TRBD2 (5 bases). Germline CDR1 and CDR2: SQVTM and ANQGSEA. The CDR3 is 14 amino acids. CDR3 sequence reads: CSVHGSSSTYTQYF. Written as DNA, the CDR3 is TGCAGCGTTCACGGTTCTTCTAGCACATATACGCAGTATTTT.

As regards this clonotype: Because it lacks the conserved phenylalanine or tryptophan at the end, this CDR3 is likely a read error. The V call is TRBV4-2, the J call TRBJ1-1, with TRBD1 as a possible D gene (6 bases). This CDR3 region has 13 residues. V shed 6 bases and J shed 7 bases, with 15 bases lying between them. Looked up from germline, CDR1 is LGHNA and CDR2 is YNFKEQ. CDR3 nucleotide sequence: TGTGCCAGCAGTCGGACAGACCTTATTGAAGCTTTCTCT. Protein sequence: CASSRTDLIEAFS.

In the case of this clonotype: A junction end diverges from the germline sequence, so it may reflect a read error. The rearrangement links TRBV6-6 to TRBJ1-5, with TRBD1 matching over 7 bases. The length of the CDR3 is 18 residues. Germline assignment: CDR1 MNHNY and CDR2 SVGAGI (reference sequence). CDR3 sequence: CASSHFGRGQNSIQPQHF. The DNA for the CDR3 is TGTGCCAGCAGTCACTTCGGGAGGGGACAGAATAGCATTCAGCCCCAGCATTTT.

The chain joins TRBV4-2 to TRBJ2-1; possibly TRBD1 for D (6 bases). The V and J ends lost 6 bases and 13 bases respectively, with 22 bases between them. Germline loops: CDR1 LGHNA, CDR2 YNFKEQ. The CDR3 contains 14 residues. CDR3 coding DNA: TGTGCCAGCAGTCACCCAGGACAGAGGCCCTTCCAGTTCTTC. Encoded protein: CASSHPGQRPFQFF.

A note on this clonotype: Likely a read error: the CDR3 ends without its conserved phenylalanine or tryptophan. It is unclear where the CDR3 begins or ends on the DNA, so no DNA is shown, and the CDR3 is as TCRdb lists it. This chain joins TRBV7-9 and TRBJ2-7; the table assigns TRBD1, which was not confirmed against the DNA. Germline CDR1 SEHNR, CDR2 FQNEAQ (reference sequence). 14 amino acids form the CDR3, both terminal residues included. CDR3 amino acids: CASSLDPRGDEQYL.

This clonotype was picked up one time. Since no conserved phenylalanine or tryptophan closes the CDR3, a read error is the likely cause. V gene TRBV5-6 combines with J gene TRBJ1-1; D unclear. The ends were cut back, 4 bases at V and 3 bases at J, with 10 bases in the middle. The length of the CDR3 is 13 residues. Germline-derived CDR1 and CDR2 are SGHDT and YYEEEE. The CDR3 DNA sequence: TGTGCCAGCAGCACCTTCGAACACACTGAAGCTTTCTAT. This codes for CASSTFEHTEAFY.

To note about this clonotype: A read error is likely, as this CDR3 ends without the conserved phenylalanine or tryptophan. The CDR3 protein is CASSPGFGWTNTEAFI. DNA of the CDR3: TGCGCCAGCAGCCCGGGATTCGGATGGACGAACACTGAAGCTTTCATT. The chain combines TRBV4-1 with TRBJ1-1; D is undetermined. The CDR3 consists of 16 residues. Trimming removed 4 bases from V and 1 base from J, with 16 bases in between. The germline CDR1 and CDR2 sequences are MGHRA and YSYEKL.

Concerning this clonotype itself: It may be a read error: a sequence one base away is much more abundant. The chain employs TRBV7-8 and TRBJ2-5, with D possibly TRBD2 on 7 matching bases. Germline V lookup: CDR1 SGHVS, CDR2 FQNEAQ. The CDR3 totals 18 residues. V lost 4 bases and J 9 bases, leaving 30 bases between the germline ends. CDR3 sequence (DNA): TGTGCCAGCAGCTCCACCGCTATAGGGGGAGGGTCCAAGTTTTCCCAGTACTTC. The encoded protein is CASSSTAIGGGSKFSQYF.

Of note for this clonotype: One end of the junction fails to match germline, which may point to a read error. CDR3 DNA sequence: TGCAGCGTTCGCTCGGGACAGGGAGCAAACGAGCAGTATTTC. This codes for CSVRSGQGANEQYF. The chain links TRBV29-1 to TRBJ2-7, with TRBD1 matching over 9 bases. The CDR3 spans 14 residues. Looked up from germline, CDR1 is SQVTM and CDR2 is ANQGSEA.

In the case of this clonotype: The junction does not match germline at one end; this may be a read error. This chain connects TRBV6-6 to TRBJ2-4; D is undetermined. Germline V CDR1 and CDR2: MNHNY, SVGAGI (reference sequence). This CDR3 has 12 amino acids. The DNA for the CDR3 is TGTGCCAGCAGGGGTATTAAAAACATTCACTACTTC. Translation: CASRGIKNIHYF.

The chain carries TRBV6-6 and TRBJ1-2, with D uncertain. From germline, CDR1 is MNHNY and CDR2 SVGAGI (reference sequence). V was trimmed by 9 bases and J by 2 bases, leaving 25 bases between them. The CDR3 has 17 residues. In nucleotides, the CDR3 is TGTGCCAGTAGCTACTCGATATCGAAAGGGTTCAACTATGGCTACACCTTC. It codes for CASSYSISKGFNYGYTF.

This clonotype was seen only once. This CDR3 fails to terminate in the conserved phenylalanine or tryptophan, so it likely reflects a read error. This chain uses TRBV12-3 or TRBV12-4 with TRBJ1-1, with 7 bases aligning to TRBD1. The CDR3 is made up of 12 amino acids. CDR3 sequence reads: CASKGGGTKAFY. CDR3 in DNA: TGTGCCAGCAAGGGAGGGGGCACTAAAGCTTTCTAT.

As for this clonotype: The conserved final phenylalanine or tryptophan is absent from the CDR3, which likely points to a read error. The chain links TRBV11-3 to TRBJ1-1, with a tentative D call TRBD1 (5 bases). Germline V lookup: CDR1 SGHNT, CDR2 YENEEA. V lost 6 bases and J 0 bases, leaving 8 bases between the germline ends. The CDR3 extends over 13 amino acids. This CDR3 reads CASSFRVNTEAFI. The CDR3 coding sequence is TGTGCCAGCAGTTTCAGGGTGAACACTGAAGCTTTCATC.

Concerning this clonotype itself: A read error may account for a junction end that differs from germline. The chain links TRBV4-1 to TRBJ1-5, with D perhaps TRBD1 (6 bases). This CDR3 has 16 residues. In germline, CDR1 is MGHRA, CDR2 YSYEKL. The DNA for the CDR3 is TGCGCCAGGAGCCGAACGGACAGCCTTAGCAATCAGCCCCAGCAATTT. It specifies CARSRTDSLSNQPQQF.

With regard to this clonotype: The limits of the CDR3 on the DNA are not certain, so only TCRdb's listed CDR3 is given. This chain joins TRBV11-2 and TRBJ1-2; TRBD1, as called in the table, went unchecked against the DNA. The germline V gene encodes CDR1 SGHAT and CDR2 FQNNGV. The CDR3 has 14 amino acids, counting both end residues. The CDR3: CASSTTGGTYGCTF.

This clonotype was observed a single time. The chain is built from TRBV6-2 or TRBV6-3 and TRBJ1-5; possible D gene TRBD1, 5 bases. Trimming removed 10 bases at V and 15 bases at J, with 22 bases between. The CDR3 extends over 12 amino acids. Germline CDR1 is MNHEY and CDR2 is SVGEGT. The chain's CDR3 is CAIQGNNQPPHF. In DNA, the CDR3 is TGTGCCATCCAGGGAAACAATCAGCCACCGCATTTT.

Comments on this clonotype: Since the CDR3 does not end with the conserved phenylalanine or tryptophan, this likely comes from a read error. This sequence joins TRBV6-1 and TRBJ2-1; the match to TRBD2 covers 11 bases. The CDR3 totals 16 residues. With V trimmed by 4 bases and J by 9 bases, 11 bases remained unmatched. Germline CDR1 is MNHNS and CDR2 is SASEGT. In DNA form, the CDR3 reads TGTGCCAGCAGTGCTATGATAGCGGGAGGGCATAGTGAGCAGTTCTAC. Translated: CASSAMIAGGHSEQFY.

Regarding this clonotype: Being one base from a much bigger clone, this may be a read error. In DNA form, the CDR3 reads TGTGCCAGCACGGGCAGCAATCAGACCCAGCATTTT. Translation: CASTGSNQTQHF. The chain employs TRBV28 and TRBJ1-5; unclear D gene. The V gene's germline CDR1 is MDHEN and CDR2 SYDVKM. This CDR3 region has 12 residues.

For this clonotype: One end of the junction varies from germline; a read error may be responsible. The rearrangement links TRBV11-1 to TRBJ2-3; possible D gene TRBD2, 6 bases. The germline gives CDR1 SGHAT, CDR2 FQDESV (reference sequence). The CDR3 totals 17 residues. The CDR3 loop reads CTSSLRGRERITDTQYF. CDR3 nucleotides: TGTACCAGCAGCTTGCGGGGCAGGGAAAGGATAACAGATACGCAGTATTTT.

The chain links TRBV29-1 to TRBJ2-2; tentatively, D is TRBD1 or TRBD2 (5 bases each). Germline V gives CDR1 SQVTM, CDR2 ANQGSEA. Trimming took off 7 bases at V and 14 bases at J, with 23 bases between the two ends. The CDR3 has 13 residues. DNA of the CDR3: TGCAGCGGCCTCGAGTGGGGCACCGGGAAACTGTTTTTT. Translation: CSGLEWGTGKLFF.

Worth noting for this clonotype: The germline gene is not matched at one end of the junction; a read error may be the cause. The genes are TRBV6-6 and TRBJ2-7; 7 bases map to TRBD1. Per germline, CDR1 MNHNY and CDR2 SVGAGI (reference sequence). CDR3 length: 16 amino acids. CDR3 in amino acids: CAISYRSLTGILEQYF. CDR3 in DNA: TGTGCCATCAGTTACAGATCGTTGACAGGGATCCTAGAGCAGTACTTC.